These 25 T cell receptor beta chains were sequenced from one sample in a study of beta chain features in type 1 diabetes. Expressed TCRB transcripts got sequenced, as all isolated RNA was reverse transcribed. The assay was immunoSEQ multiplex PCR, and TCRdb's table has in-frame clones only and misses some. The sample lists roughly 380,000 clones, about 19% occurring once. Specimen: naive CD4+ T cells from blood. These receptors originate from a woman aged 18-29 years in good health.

In nucleotides, the CDR3 is TGTGCCAGCAGCTCTGCTAGCGGAGAAGAGACCCAGTACTTC. It encodes CASSSASGEETQYF. The chain links TRBV5-4 to TRBJ2-5, with TRBD2 identical over 7 bases. V dropped 3 bases and J dropped 3; count of bases not matched to a gene: 5. CDR1 is SGHNT, CDR2 YYREEE, per germline (reference sequence). This CDR3 has 14 residues.

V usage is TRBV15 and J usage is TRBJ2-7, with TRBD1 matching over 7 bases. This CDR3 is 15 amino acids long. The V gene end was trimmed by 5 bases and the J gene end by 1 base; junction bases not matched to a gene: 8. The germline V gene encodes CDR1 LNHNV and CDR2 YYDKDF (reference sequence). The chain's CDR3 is CATSSRGQSSYEQYF. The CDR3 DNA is TGTGCCACCAGCTCCCGGGGACAGTCTTCCTACGAGCAGTACTTC.

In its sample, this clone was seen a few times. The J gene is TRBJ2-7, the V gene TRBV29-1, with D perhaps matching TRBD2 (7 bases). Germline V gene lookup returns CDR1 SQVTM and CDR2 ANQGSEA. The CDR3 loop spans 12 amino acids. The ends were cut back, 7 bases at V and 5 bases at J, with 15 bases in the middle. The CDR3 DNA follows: TGCAGCGCCAGACGGGGGGCCGACGAGCAGTACTTC. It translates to CSARRGADEQYF.

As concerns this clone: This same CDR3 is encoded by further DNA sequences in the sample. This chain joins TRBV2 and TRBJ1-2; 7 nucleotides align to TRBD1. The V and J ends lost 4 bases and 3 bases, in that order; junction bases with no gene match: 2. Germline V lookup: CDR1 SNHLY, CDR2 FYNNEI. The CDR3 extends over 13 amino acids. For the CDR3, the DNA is TGTGCCAGCAGTGGACAGGGCCACTATGGCTACACCTTC. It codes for CASSGQGHYGYTF.

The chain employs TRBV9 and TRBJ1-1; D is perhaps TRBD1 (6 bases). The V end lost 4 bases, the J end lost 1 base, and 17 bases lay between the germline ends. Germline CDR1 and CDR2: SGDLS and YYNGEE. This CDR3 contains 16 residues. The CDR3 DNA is TGTGCCAGCAGCCCCACGCGACAGGCCAAGAACACTGAAGCTTTCTTT. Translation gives CASSPTRQAKNTEAFF.

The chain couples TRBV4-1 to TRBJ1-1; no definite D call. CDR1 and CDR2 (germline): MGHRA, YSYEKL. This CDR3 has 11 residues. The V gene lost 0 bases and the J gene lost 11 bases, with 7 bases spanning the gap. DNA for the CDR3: TGCGCCAGCAGCCAAGATTCGCGCGCTTTCTTT. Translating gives CASSQDSRAFF.

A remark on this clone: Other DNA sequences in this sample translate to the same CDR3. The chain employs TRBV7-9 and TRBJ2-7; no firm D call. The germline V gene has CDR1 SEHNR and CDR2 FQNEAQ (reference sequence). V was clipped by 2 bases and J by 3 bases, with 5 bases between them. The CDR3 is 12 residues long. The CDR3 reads CASSLSGYEQYF. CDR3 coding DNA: TGTGCCAGCAGCTTATCCGGCTACGAGCAGTACTTC.

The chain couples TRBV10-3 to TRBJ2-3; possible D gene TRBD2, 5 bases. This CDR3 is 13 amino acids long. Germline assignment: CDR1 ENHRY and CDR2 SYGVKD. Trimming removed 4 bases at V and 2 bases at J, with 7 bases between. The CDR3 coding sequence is TGTGCCATCAGTGTGGAGGACACAGATACGCAGTATTTT. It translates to CAISVEDTDTQYF.

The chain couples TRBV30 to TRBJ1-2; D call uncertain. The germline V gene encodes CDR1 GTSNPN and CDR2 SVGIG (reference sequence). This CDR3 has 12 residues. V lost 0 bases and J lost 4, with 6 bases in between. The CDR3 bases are TGTGCCTGGAGTGTAAGCACCTATGGCTACACCTTC. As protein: CAWSVSTYGYTF.

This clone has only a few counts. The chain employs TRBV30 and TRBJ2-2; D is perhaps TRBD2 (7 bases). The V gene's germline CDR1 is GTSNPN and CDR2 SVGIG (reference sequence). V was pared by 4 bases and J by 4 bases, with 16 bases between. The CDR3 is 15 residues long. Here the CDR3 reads CAWNRGGRATGELFF. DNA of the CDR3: TGTGCCTGGAATAGGGGGGGCAGGGCCACCGGGGAGCTGTTTTTT.

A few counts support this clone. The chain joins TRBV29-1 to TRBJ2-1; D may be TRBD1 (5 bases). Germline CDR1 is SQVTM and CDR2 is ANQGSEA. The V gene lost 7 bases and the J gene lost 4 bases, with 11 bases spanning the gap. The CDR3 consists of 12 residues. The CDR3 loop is CSERQSYNEQFF. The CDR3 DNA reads TGCAGCGAAAGACAGTCTTACAATGAGCAGTTCTTC.

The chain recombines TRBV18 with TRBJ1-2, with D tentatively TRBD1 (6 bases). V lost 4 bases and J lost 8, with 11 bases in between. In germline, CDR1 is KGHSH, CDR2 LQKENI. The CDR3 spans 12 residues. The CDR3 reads CASSLPTGGYTF. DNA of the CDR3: TGTGCCAGCTCACTCCCGACAGGAGGCTACACCTTC. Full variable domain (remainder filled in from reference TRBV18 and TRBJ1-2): NAGVMQNPRHLVRRRGQEARLRCSPMKGHSHVYWYRQLPEEGLKFMVYLQKENIIDESGMPKERFSAEFPKEGPSILRIQQVVRGDSAAYFCASSLPTGGYTFGSGTRLTVV.

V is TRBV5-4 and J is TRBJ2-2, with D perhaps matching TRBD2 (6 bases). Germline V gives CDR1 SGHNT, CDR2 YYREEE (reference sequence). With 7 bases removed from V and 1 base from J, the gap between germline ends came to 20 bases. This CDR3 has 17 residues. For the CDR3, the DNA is TGTGCCAGCGGTCCCGGAGGGGCCGGGGGGAACACCGGGGAGCTGTTTTTT. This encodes CASGPGGAGGNTGELFF.

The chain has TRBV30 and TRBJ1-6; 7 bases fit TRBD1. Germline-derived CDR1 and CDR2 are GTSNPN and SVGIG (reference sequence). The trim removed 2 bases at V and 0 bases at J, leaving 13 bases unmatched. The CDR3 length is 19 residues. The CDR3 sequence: CAWSPGTVLSSSYNSPLHF. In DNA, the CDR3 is TGTGCCTGGAGTCCCGGGACAGTCTTGTCGAGCTCCTATAATTCACCCCTCCACTTT. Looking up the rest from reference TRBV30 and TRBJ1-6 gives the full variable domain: SQTIHQWPATLVQPVGSPLSLECTVEGTSNPNLYWYRQAAGRGLQLLFYSVGIGQISSEVPQNLSASRPQDRQFILSSKKLLLSDSGFYLCAWSPGTVLSSSYNSPLHFGNGTRLTVT.

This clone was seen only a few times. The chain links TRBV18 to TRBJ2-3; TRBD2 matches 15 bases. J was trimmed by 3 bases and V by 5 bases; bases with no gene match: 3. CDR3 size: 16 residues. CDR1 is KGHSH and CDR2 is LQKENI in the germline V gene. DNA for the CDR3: TGTGCCAGCTCAGCCGGACTAGCGGGAGGGACAGATACGCAGTATTTT. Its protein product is CASSAGLAGGTDTQYF. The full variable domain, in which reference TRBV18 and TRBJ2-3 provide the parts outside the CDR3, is NAGVMQNPRHLVRRRGQEARLRCSPMKGHSHVYWYRQLPEEGLKFMVYLQKENIIDESGMPKERFSAEFPKEGPSILRIQQVVRGDSAAYFCASSAGLAGGTDTQYFGPGTRLTVL.

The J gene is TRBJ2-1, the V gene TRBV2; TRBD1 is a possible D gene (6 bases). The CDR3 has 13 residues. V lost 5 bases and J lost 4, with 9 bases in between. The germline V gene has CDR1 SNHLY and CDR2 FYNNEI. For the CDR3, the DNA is TGTGCCAGCAGTACAGGGCTGTACAATGAGCAGTTCTTC. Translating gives CASSTGLYNEQFF.

CDR3 amino acids: CASSLARQITYEQYF. The CDR3 DNA reads TGTGCCAGCAGCTTGGCCCGACAGATTACCTACGAGCAGTACTTC. V and J are TRBV5-6 and TRBJ2-7, with D perhaps matching TRBD1 (5 bases). The germline V gene encodes CDR1 SGHDT and CDR2 YYEEEE. This CDR3 is 15 amino acids long. Trimming took 0 bases from V and 2 from J, leaving 12 bases between them.

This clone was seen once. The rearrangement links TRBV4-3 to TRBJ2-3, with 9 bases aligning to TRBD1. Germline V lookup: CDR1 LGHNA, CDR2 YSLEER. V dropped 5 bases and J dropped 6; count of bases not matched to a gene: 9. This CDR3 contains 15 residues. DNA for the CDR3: TGCGCCAGCAGCAAAACCGGGACAGGGAGGGATACGCAGTATTTT. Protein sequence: CASSKTGTGRDTQYF.

The CDR3 DNA reads TGCAGCGGGGGGACAGCCACAGATACGCAGTATTTT. It yields the protein CSGGTATDTQYF. The chain carries TRBV29-1 and TRBJ2-3; TRBD1 agrees at 7 bases. CDR1 and CDR2 from the germline V gene are SQVTM and ANQGSEA. Losses at the gene ends were 7 bases for V and 2 bases for J; bases not matched to a gene: 3. The CDR3 runs to 12 residues.

CDR3 residues: CASSDLARGTYEQYF. CDR3 nucleotides: TGTGCCAGCAGCGACCTGGCCAGGGGGACCTACGAGCAGTACTTC. This rearrangement joins TRBV7-9 to TRBJ2-7; 7 bases align to TRBD1. CDR3 length: 15 residues. The J segment lost 2 bases and the V segment lost 5 bases, leaving 9 bases of the junction unmatched. Germline CDR1 SEHNR, CDR2 FQNEAQ (reference sequence).

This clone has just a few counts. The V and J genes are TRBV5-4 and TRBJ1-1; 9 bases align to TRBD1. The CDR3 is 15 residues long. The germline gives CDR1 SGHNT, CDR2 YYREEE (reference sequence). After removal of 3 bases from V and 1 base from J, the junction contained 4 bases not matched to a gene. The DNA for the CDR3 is TGTGCCAGCAGCTCCCCGGGACAGGGGAACACTGAAGCTTTCTTT. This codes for CASSSPGQGNTEAFF.

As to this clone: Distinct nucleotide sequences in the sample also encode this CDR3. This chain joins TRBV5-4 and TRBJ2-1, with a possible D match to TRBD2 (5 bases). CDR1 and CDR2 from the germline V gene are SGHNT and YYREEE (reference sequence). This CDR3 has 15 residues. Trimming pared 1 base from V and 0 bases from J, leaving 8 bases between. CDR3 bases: TGTGCCAGCAGCTTGCCGGGAAGCTCCTACAATGAGCAGTTCTTC. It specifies CASSLPGSSYNEQFF.

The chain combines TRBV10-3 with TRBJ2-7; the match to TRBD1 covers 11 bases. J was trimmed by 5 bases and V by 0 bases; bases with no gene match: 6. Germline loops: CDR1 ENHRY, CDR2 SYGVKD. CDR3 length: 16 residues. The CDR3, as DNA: TGTGCCATCAGTGAGTCCCTCGGACAGGGGGCGGACGAGCAGTACTTC. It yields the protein CAISESLGQGADEQYF.

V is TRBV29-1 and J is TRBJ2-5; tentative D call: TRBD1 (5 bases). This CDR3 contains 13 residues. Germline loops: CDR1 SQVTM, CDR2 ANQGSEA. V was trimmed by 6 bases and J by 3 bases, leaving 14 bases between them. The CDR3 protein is CSVGRSGEETQYF. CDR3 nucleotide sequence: TGCAGCGTGGGGCGGTCTGGAGAAGAGACCCAGTACTTC.

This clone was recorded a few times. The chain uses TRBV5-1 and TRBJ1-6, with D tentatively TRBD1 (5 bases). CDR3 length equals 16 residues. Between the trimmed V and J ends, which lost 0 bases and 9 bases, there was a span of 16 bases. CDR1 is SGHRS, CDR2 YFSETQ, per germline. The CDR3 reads CASSLDTQGSASPLHF. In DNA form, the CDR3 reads TGCGCCAGCAGCTTGGATACTCAGGGTTCAGCTTCACCCCTCCACTTT.